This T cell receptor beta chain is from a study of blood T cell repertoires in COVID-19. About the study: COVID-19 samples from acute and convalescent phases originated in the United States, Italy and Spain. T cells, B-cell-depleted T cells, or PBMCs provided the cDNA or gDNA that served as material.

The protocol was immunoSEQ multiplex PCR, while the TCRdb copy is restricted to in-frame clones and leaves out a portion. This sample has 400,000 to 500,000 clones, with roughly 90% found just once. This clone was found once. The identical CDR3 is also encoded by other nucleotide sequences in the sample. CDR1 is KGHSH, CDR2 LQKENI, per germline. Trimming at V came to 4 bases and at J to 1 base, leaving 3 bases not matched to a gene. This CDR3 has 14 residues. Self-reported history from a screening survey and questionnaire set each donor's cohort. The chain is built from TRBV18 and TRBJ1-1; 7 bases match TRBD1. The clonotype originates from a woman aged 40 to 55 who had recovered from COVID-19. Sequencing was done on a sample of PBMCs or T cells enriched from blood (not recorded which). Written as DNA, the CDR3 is TGTGCCAGCTCACGAGACAGGGCGAACACTGAAGCTTTCTTT. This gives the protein CASSRDRANTEAFF.